What follows describes a single TCR beta chain. TCRdb used MiXCR to reprocess the 5' RACE reads, holding one entry per CDR3 protein. The sample has 35,000 to 50,000 distinct CDR3 sequences, roughly 6.6% seen once. The sample originates from a study of T-cell memory formation after mild COVID-19. CDR3 length: 14 residues. Trimming removed 3 bases from V and 8 bases from J, with 16 bases in between. The gene calls are TRBV12-3 or TRBV12-4 and TRBJ1-2, with D possibly being TRBD1 (5 bases). The sequenced sample consisted of PBMCs or a T cell subset sorted from them (not recorded which). This receptor was identified in an adult who had mild COVID-19 (a few samples of this study predate the infection). Cell type and time point are not known. The DNA for the CDR3 is TGTGCCAGCAGTTTTGCCGGGACTCAAGGGGGCTACACCTTC. Translation gives CASSFAGTQGGYTF.